Each of the 23 T cell receptor beta chains below was sequenced from the same sample in a study of OX40 agonist ivuxolimab in advanced cancers. Method: immunoSEQ multiplex PCR; TCRdb's copy keeps in-frame clones and lacks some. The table has roughly 8,000 clones, around 89% seen once; the top ten hold 4.4%. The sequenced sample was CD4+ or CD8+ T cells sorted from blood, obtained in a trial of the OX40 agonist ivuxolimab. Receptors were obtained from an adult with an advanced solid tumor such as melanoma, head and neck, liver or kidney cancer.

This sequence joins TRBV28 and TRBJ1-4; 9 positions agree with TRBD1. The CDR3 contains 18 residues. The V segment lost 5 bases and the J segment 8 bases; nucleotides outside the gene matches: 18. From germline, CDR1 is MDHEN and CDR2 SYDVKM. Here the CDR3 reads CASSRQGGSRSLGEKLFF. CDR3 in DNA: TGTGCCAGCAGTAGACAGGGGGGGTCGAGATCGCTTGGGGAAAAACTGTTTTTT.

The CDR3, as DNA: TGCGCCAGCAGTCCCGGGACACAAAAAAACATTCAGTACTTC. The encoded protein is CASSPGTQKNIQYF. This chain joins TRBV5-1 and TRBJ2-4; tentatively, D is TRBD1 (6 bases). The CDR3 loop spans 14 amino acids. Germline V gene sequence: CDR1 SGHRS, CDR2 YFSETQ. V dropped 5 bases and J dropped 4 bases, with 13 bases sitting between them.

The chain joins TRBV13 to TRBJ2-3; unclear D gene. Looked up from germline, CDR1 is PRHDT and CDR2 is FYEKMQ (reference sequence). CDR3 length: 14 residues. Trimming removed 3 bases at V and 2 bases at J, with 9 bases between. The CDR3 loop is CASSFQAPTDTQYF. The CDR3 DNA reads as TGTGCCAGCAGCTTTCAGGCACCCACAGATACGCAGTATTTT.

The chain links TRBV18 to TRBJ1-2, with a weak D call TRBD1 (5 bases). Germline lookup yields CDR1 KGHSH and CDR2 LQKENI. V shed 4 bases and J shed 8 bases, with 17 bases lying between them. This CDR3 is built from 14 residues. CDR3 sequence: CASSQSEGASGYTF. CDR3 bases: TGTGCCAGCTCACAGTCCGAAGGGGCCTCGGGCTACACCTTC.

The rearrangement joins TRBV7-9 to TRBJ1-3; D remains unclear. V dropped 4 bases and J dropped 3 bases, with 4 bases sitting between them. CDR1 is SEHNR and CDR2 is FQNEAQ in the germline V gene (reference sequence). The length of the CDR3 is 12 residues. This CDR3 is CASSYVGNTIYF. CDR3 coding DNA: TGTGCCAGCAGCTACGTTGGAAACACCATATATTTT.

The chain employs TRBV6-5 and TRBJ2-7, with unresolved D. This CDR3 is built from 12 residues. Per the germline V gene, CDR1 is MNHEY and CDR2 is SVGAGI. V was pared by 4 bases and J by 2 bases, with 6 bases between. The CDR3 DNA reads TGTGCCAGCAGTTCGACCACCTACGAGCAGTACTTC. Translating it yields CASSSTTYEQYF.

This clone appeared a single time. The V gene is TRBV4-1, the J gene TRBJ1-2, with 8 bases matching TRBD1. The J segment lost 8 bases and the V segment lost 2 bases, leaving 10 bases of the junction unmatched. Per the germline V gene, CDR1 is MGHRA and CDR2 is YSYEKL. The CDR3 contains 15 residues. CDR3 coding DNA: TGCGCCAGCAGCCAACCTGGACAGGGCCCAAGGGGCTACACCTTC. Translation: CASSQPGQGPRGYTF.

The J gene is TRBJ2-3, the V gene TRBV7-9, with unresolved D. CDR1 and CDR2 from the germline V gene are SEHNR and FQNEAQ (reference sequence). V shed 1 base and J shed 0 bases, with 11 bases lying between them. CDR3 length: 16 amino acids. The CDR3 DNA sequence: TGTGCCAGCAGCTTAGGGCAGGTCCTAAGCACAGATACGCAGTATTTT. This translates into CASSLGQVLSTDTQYF.

The V and J genes are TRBV6-5 and TRBJ1-2; 9 bases match TRBD1. The V segment lost 6 bases and the J segment 2 bases; nucleotides outside the gene matches: 7. Germline V lookup: CDR1 MNHEY, CDR2 SVGAGI. The CDR3 has 15 amino acids. Here the CDR3 reads CASRIQGAQNYGYTF. CDR3 coding DNA: TGTGCCAGCAGGATACAGGGGGCACAAAACTATGGCTACACCTTC.

V and J are TRBV7-2 and TRBJ2-1; 7 bases fit TRBD2. V lost 3 bases to trimming and J lost 0 bases; unmatched junction nucleotides: 5. The CDR3 is 16 residues long. Germline CDR1 is SGHTA and CDR2 is FQGNSA. The CDR3 spells CASSFSGSPSYNEQFF. The CDR3, as DNA: TGTGCCAGCAGCTTTAGCGGGTCCCCCTCCTACAATGAGCAGTTCTTC.

Notes on this clone: Other DNA variants within this sample encode the same CDR3. The chain carries TRBV18 and TRBJ2-7, with no clear D. The V end lost 5 bases, the J end lost 0 bases, and 2 bases lay between the germline ends. The CDR3 has 11 residues. The V gene's germline CDR1 is KGHSH and CDR2 LQKENI. The CDR3, as DNA: TGTGCCAGCTCATCCTCCTACGAGCAGTACTTC. This translates into CASSSSYEQYF.

The V call is TRBV2, the J call TRBJ2-7; D is uncertain. The CDR3 is 12 amino acids. Trimming pared 5 bases from V and 7 bases from J, leaving 12 bases between. CDR1 is SNHLY and CDR2 is FYNNEI in the germline V gene. In DNA form, the CDR3 reads TGTGCCAGCAGTCAAAGAATGGGGGAGCAGTACGTC. Amino acids: CASSQRMGEQYV.

The chain couples TRBV19 to TRBJ2-7, with 8 bases that match TRBD1. Germline values: CDR1 LNHDA, CDR2 SQIVND (reference sequence). Germline trimming cut 5 bases from V and 5 bases from J; bases unmatched to any gene: 5. The CDR3 spans 13 residues. CDR3 bases: TGTGCCAGTAGTCGACAGGGGCGGGACGAGCAGTACTTC. This gives the protein CASSRQGRDEQYF.

The gene calls are TRBV7-3 and TRBJ2-7; D is uncertain. CDR1 and CDR2 from the germline V gene are SGHTA and FQGTGA. V lost 2 bases and J 6 bases, leaving 2 bases between the germline ends. The CDR3 sequence is 10 residues long. In nucleotides, the CDR3 is TGTGCCAGCAGCTTAGGCGAGCAGTACGTC. It codes for CASSLGEQYV.

The V call is TRBV28, the J call TRBJ2-1; 7 bases map to TRBD2. The junction had 6 bases not matched to a gene; V was cut back by 7 bases and J by 3 bases. The germline gives CDR1 MDHEN, CDR2 SYDVKM. The CDR3 consists of 14 residues. The CDR3 nucleotides read TGTGCCAGCAATAAAGCGGGGTTCTACAATGAGCAGTTCTTC. Translation: CASNKAGFYNEQFF.

This chain connects TRBV2 to TRBJ2-3, with 11 bases aligning to TRBD1. The CDR3 runs 15 residues. Germline loops: CDR1 SNHLY, CDR2 FYNNEI. The junction had 5 bases not matched to a gene; V was cut back by 4 bases and J by 5 bases. CDR3 region: CASSASGQGGDTQYF. The CDR3 nucleotides are TGTGCCAGCAGTGCCTCGGGACAGGGGGGAGATACGCAGTATTTT.

CDR3 in amino acids: CASSLGGRGLYEQFF. CDR3 DNA sequence: TGTGCCAGCAGCTTAGGTGGCAGGGGGCTATATGAGCAGTTCTTC. The J gene is TRBJ2-1, the V gene TRBV13; 8 bases are shared with TRBD1. V was pared by 0 bases and J by 8 bases, with 6 bases of the junction left unmatched. Germline lookup yields CDR1 PRHDT and CDR2 FYEKMQ (reference sequence). The CDR3 runs 15 residues.

This clone was picked up one time. The rearrangement links TRBV5-4 to TRBJ2-3; perhaps TRBD2 as D (6 bases). The CDR3 length is 14 residues. V lost 0 bases and J lost 3, with 8 bases in between. In germline, CDR1 is SGHNT, CDR2 YYREEE (reference sequence). CDR3 residues: CASSLGRVTDTQYF. CDR3 coding DNA: TGTGCCAGCAGCTTGGGGAGGGTTACAGATACGCAGTATTTT. The whole variable domain, remainder taken from reference TRBV5-4 and TRBJ2-3, is ETGVTQSPTHLIKTRGQQVTLRCSSQSGHNTVSWYQQALGQGPQFIFQYYREEENGRGNFPPRFSGLQFPNYSSELNVNALELDDSALYLCASSLGRVTDTQYFGPGTRLTVL.

The chain has TRBV11-2 and TRBJ2-4; 7 nucleotides agree with TRBD1. Germline V lookup: CDR1 SGHAT, CDR2 FQNNGV. Germline trimming cut 4 bases from V and 0 bases from J; bases unmatched to any gene: 6. The CDR3 has 16 amino acids. CDR3 protein: CASSSWTGLAKNIQYF. CDR3 in DNA: TGTGCCAGCAGCTCATGGACAGGCTTAGCCAAAAACATTCAGTACTTC.

This sequence joins TRBV9 and TRBJ1-3, with D unresolved. CDR3 size: 15 residues. The V end lost 6 bases, the J end lost 4 bases, and 17 bases lay between the germline ends. Germline-derived CDR1 and CDR2 are SGDLS and YYNGEE. The CDR3 sequence is CASTLALTPGNTIYF. DNA of the CDR3: TGTGCCAGCACCCTCGCTCTAACTCCCGGAAACACCATATATTTT.

The genes are TRBV7-2 and TRBJ2-5; possible D gene TRBD2, 5 bases. Trimming left V 6 bases short and J 5 bases short, with 13 bases between. Germline V gene lookup returns CDR1 SGHTA and CDR2 FQGNSA. This CDR3 is 13 amino acids long. CDR3 loop: CASRRWRWETQYF. In nucleotides, the CDR3 is TGTGCCAGCAGGAGATGGAGGTGGGAGACCCAGTACTTC.

The chain combines TRBV5-3 with TRBJ1-2; tentative D call: TRBD1 (5 bases). TRBV5-3 has ORF status, its function being uncertain. This CDR3 has 14 residues. V was trimmed by 4 bases and J by 4 bases, leaving 14 bases between them. Here the CDR3 reads CARSARVRSYGYTF. The CDR3 DNA sequence: TGTGCCAGAAGCGCCAGGGTAAGAAGCTATGGCTACACCTTC.

This rearrangement joins TRBV19 to TRBJ2-1; TRBD2 aligns across 8 bases. The CDR3 loop spans 17 amino acids. After removal of 5 bases from V and 0 bases from J, the junction contained 9 bases not matched to a gene. The V gene's germline CDR1 is LNHDA and CDR2 SQIVND (reference sequence). The DNA for the CDR3 is TGTGCCAGTAGTTATGTAGCGGGGCCAAGCTCCTACAATGAGCAGTTCTTC. Encoded protein: CASSYVAGPSSYNEQFF. Full variable domain (outside the CDR3, taken from reference TRBV19 and TRBJ2-1): DGGITQSPKYLFRKEGQNVTLSCEQNLNHDAMYWYRQDPGQGLRLIYYSQIVNDFQKGDIAEGYSVSREKKESFPLTVTSAQKNPTAFYLCASSYVAGPSSYNEQFFGPGTRLTVL.